This entry concerns a single TCR beta chain. Its antigen is not identified. Germline CDR1 is ENHRY and CDR2 is SYGVKD. The CDR3 has 15 residues. Trimming left V 4 bases short and J 4 bases short, with 16 bases between. Profiling relied on immunoSEQ multiplex PCR, and the TCRdb table lists in-frame clones only, not all of them. Found here are just under 65,000 clones, 95% to 96% of them singletons; the top ten hold more than 0.35%. Only cases whose brain tissue showed the highest T cell transcript signatures were sequenced. This specimen comes from a study of brain T cells in children with intractable seizures. Study-wide points: HCMV serostatus was not known, and viral specificity came from CDR3 similarity only. Pre-surgery blood may have been undersampled, hiding some clones.

V usage is TRBV10-3 and J usage is TRBJ1-2; no clear D. This specimen consisted of peripheral blood, obtained at surgery. This receptor was identified in a boy under two years old with focal cortical dysplasia and intractable seizures. CDR3 amino acids: CAISGNEYPFYGYTF. CDR3 nucleotides: TGTGCCATCAGTGGAAATGAATATCCCTTCTATGGCTACACCTTC.